What follows are 28 T cell receptor delta chains derived from one specimen sequenced in a study of γδ T cells in repeated Plasmodium falciparum infection (dated by TCRdb to 2020 to 2022). Libraries were made using multiplex PCR. Sequenced on an Illumina MiSeq. TCRdb reanalyzed the public reads with the CATT caller, and identical DNA sequences were merged afterwards. Recorded for this sample are 75,000 to 95,000 delta-chain clones; more than 0.85% of them occurred a single time. 9.6% of the sample goes to the ten largest clones. Vgamma9/Vdelta2+ and Vdelta2-negative gammadelta T cell populations were flow-sorted from peripheral blood mononuclear cells for bulk TCR repertoire analysis. Sequenced: gamma-delta T cells from blood. These receptors all come from a pool of human donors (malaria-infected and uninfected, not separated).

Only a few counts were recorded for this clone. TCRdb's listed protein matches a much larger clone and diverges from this DNA's translation at residue 15, likely through a read error; the protein shown comes from the DNA. The V gene is listed as TRDV1; no J gene was called; TRDD3, the table's D call, lacks a check against the DNA. The germline gives CDR1 TSWWSYY, CDR2 QGS. The CDR3 consists of 16 residues. The CDR3 region has the DNA TGTGCTCTTTCTACGGCTCCTGGACGGAGCACCGATAAACTCACCTTT. It encodes CALSTAPGRSTDKLTF.

A few counts support this clone. The protein TCRdb gives is from a much larger clone and does not agree with this DNA's translation at residue 3, likely a read error; the protein shown here comes from the DNA. This chain joins TRDV1 and TRDJ1, with 11 positions matching TRDD3. No J gene was available from TCRdb, and it was assigned here by a germline match of the DNA. The CDR3 sequence is 20 residues long. After removal of 10 bases from V and 2 bases from J, the junction contained 24 bases not matched to a gene. CDR1 TSWWSYY and CDR2 QGS come from the germline V gene. CDR3 nucleotide sequence: TGTGCTCCTGAGGCCTTCCCCGTCATACTGGGGGATAGGGCAACCGATAAACTCATCTTT. Residues: CAPEAFPVILGDRATDKLIF.

Comments on this clone: The protein held in TCRdb is that of a much larger clone and does not match this DNA's translation at residue 7, likely because of a read error; the protein shown is translated from the DNA. The chain uses TRDV1 and TRDJ1, with D maybe TRDD2 (6 bases). TCRdb is silent on the J gene; assignment here came from matching the DNA to germline. V lost 5 bases, J lost 0 bases, and 25 bases lay in between. Germline CDR1 is TSWWSYY and CDR2 is QGS. This CDR3 contains 19 residues. CDR3 sequence reads: CALGTSTPTVWEYTDKLIF. The CDR3 DNA sequence: TGTGCTCTTGGGACCTCTACTCCTACAGTGTGGGAGTACACCGATAAACTCATCTTT.

In this sample, this clone turned up a few times. The mismatch at residue 10 between this DNA's translation and the TCRdb protein of a much larger clone likely reflects a read error; the protein shown is translated from the DNA. The DNA of the CDR3 is TGTGCCTGTGATCGGGGGATACGATCGCCCGATAAACTCATCTTT. Amino acid sequence: CACDRGIRSPDKLIF. V is TRDV2 and J is TRDJ1; 10 nucleotides match TRDD3. In the absence of a J gene in TCRdb, the DNA was matched to germline to assign it here. The germline gives CDR1 GEAIGNYY, CDR2 EKD. The length of the CDR3 is 15 residues. J gave up 3 bases and V 4 bases, and 7 bases lay outside the gene matches.

The genes are TRDV2 and TRDJ1; 11 bases line up with TRDD3. TCRdb supplies no J gene; here it was assigned by aligning the nucleotide sequence to germline. The V gene end was trimmed by 3 bases and the J gene end by 0 bases; junction bases not matched to a gene: 14. The CDR3 covers 19 residues. CDR1 is GEAIGNYY, CDR2 EKD, per germline. The CDR3 loop reads CACDPVLGDKRGYTDKLIF. CDR3 DNA: TGTGCCTGTGACCCCGTACTGGGGGATAAGAGGGGGTACACCGATAAACTCATCTTT.

For this clone: A far bigger clonotype differs at one base, so this is likely a read error. Distinct nucleotide sequences in the sample also encode this CDR3. The chain is built from TRDV1 and TRDJ1, with 12 bases lining up with TRDD3. As TCRdb names no J gene, one was assigned here on the basis of a DNA match to germline. The germline V gene has CDR1 TSWWSYY and CDR2 QGS. The CDR3 extends over 18 amino acids. Unmatched junction bases numbered 8, after V lost 3 bases and J lost 0 bases. This chain's CDR3 is CALGDGSWGIRDTDKLIF. CDR3 sequence (DNA): TGTGCTCTTGGGGACGGCTCCTGGGGGATACGGGACACCGATAAACTCATCTTT.

This clone was counted a few times. TCRdb's listed protein matches a much larger clone and diverges from this DNA's translation at residue 15, likely through a read error; the protein shown comes from the DNA. CDR3 DNA: TGTGCCTGTTCTTCCTTGGGTACTGGGGGACCTTACACCGATGAACTCATCTTT. Translation gives CACSSLGTGGPYTDELIF. This rearrangement joins TRDV2 to TRDJ1, with 9 bases identical to TRDD3. The J gene, left out of TCRdb, was set here by checking the DNA against germline. The germline V gene encodes CDR1 GEAIGNYY and CDR2 EKD. This CDR3 is 18 amino acids long.

As regards this clone: The protein recorded in TCRdb matches a much larger clone and deviates from this DNA's translation at residue 4, suggesting a read error; the protein here is obtained by translating the DNA. The chain is built from TRDV2 and TRDJ1; 8 nucleotides match TRDD3. TCRdb records no J gene; here it was assigned by comparing the DNA to germline. Unmatched junction bases numbered 19, after V lost 5 bases and J lost 0 bases. The CDR3 runs 19 residues. Germline V lookup: CDR1 GEAIGNYY, CDR2 EKD. The CDR3 region is CACVSDSSGGPVYTDKLIF. CDR3 nucleotides: TGTGCCTGTGTCTCTGACTCTTCTGGGGGACCGGTGTACACCGATAAACTCATCTTT.

Points on this clone: TCRdb's protein, taken from a much larger clone, differs from this DNA's translation at residue 12, likely owing to a read error; the protein displayed comes from the DNA. DNA of the CDR3: TGTGCCTGTGACACCGAGTACTGGGGGATACACATGGGCACCGATAAACTCATCTTT. Translating it yields CACDTEYWGIHMGTDKLIF. The rearrangement uses TRDV2 and TRDJ1, with TRDD3 matching 12 bases. The J gene is not listed in TCRdb, so it was assigned here from a DNA match to germline. The CDR3 spans 19 residues. V shed 0 bases and J 1 base; nucleotides not matched to a gene: 11. Looked up from germline, CDR1 is GEAIGNYY and CDR2 is EKD.

The sample holds a few counts of this clone. Translating this DNA gives a protein that differs at residue 10 from the TCRdb one, which belongs to a much larger clone; a read error is likely, and the protein shown is this translation. The chain has TRDV2 and TRDJ1; 7 nucleotides line up with TRDD3. Losses at the gene ends were 1 base for V and 1 base for J; bases not matched to a gene: 8. The germline V gene encodes CDR1 GEAIGNYY and CDR2 EKD. The CDR3 consists of 16 residues. CDR3 in amino acids: CACDTVGGGSTDKLIF. Written as DNA, the CDR3 is TGTGCCTGTGACACGGTGGGAGGGGGATCCACCGATAAACTCATCTTT.

A remark on this clone: A read error may be the cause here, since a much bigger clone is one base away. Additional DNA sequences in this sample encode the identical CDR3. The rearrangement joins TRDV1 to TRDJ1; TRDD2 might be the D (6 bases). The CDR3 length is 26 residues. Germline values: CDR1 TSWWSYY, CDR2 QGS. V was shortened by 1 base and J by 0 bases, with 42 bases between the two germline ends. The CDR3 sequence is CALGEPTSSVFMFEYAGGPNTDKLIF. The CDR3 bases are TGTGCTCTTGGGGAACCAACTTCCTCAGTCTTTATGTTCGAATATGCAGGGGGCCCCAACACCGATAAACTCATCTTT.

Details on this clone: The protein recorded in TCRdb matches a much larger clone and deviates from this DNA's translation at residue 9, suggesting a read error; the protein here is obtained by translating the DNA. This chain joins TRDV1 and TRDJ1; TRDD3 aligns across 8 bases. The J gene was not available in TCRdb and was assigned here by matching the DNA to germline segments. The CDR3 has 17 amino acids. Per germline, CDR1 TSWWSYY and CDR2 QGS. Losses at the gene ends were 3 bases for V and 9 bases for J; bases not matched to a gene: 18. DNA for the CDR3: TGTGCTCTTGGGGATCATTCTTGTCACTGGGGGGTCCGGCAACTCATCTTT. It codes for CALGDHSCHWGVRQLIF.

This clone showed up just a few times. TCRdb attributes to this sequence the protein of a much larger clone, which differs from the DNA translation at residue 16; a read error is likely, and the protein displayed is translated from the DNA. There is no J gene call, but TRDV1 is given as the V gene; no check of the table's D call, TRDD3, against the DNA was made. Germline CDR1 TSWWSYY, CDR2 QGS. The CDR3 is 18 amino acids. The CDR3 reads CALGEQNYWGIRRDKPIF. The CDR3, as DNA: TGTGCTCTTGGGGAACAAAATTACTGGGGGATACGCCGGGATAAACCCATCTTT.

Worth noting for this clone: One base separates it from a far larger clone, so it is likely a read error. The chain links TRDV1 to TRDJ4; TRDD3 matches 11 bases. The junction had 44 bases not matched to a gene; V was cut back by 3 bases and J by 2 bases. CDR3 size: 28 residues. From germline, CDR1 is TSWWSYY and CDR2 QGS. CDR3 coding DNA: TGTGCTCTTGGGGACACTTTGAGGGGCCTTCCTGTACCTGGATGGGGGATACGCCGAGATCCCCCCGAGAGACCCCTGATCTTT. As protein: CALGDTLRGLPVPGWGIRRDPPERPLIF.

Concerning this clone: A far larger clone is one nucleotide away, so this likely arose from a read error. Different DNA sequences within this sample yield the same CDR3. The J gene went uncalled, whereas the V gene is TRDV2; TRDD3, the table's D call, lacks a check against the DNA. The CDR3 length is 20 residues. Germline CDR1 is GEAIGNYY and CDR2 is EKD. In DNA, the CDR3 is TGTGCCTGTGACACCGTGGGTACTGGTCCACTTGTTTCTTACACCGATAAACTCATCTTC. Amino acids: CACDTVGTGPLVSYTDKLIF.

This clone occurred a few times. Given a far larger clone just one base away, this is likely a sequencing read error. Other DNA sequences in this sample translate to the same CDR3. This chain connects TRDV1 to TRDJ2, with D perhaps given as TRDD2 or TRDD3 (7 bases each). Here the J gene came from matching the DNA to germline, since TCRdb omits it. This CDR3 region has 22 residues. Germline values: CDR1 TSWWSYY, CDR2 QGS. The CDR3 DNA reads TGTGCCCTTGGGGAACCCCATTTTCCTACGACAGGATACGCGGCTTTGACAGCACAACTCTTCTTT. It yields the protein CALGEPHFPTTGYAALTAQLFF.

This clone was detected only a few times. The protein given by TCRdb reflects a much larger clone and differs at residue 6 from this DNA's translation, likely from a read error; the protein shown is the DNA's translation. The genes are TRDV1 and TRDJ1; D unclear. TCRdb leaves out the J gene; it was filled in here by matching the DNA to germline. This CDR3 region has 19 residues. The V end was cut by 2 bases, the J end by 4 bases, with 26 bases between. Germline V lookup: CDR1 TSWWSYY, CDR2 QGS. The CDR3 DNA sequence: TGTGCTCTTGGGGAAGTGGGAAAATGGTGGGCCTCCCGGGACGATAAACTCATCTTT. Translated: CALGEVGKWWASRDDKLIF.

Note on this clone: The TCRdb protein, from a much larger clone, departs from this DNA's translation at residue 14, likely by read error; the protein shown derives from the DNA. CDR3 sequence reads: CALGVFLKGIQTKQKLIF. The CDR3, as DNA: TGTGCTCTTGGGGTTTTCCTAAAAGGGATACAAACGAAGCAAAAACTCATCTTT. The chain has TRDV1 and TRDJ1, with D perhaps TRDD3 (7 bases). TCRdb leaves out the J gene; it was filled in here by matching the DNA to germline. The CDR3 is 18 amino acids. Germline V gives CDR1 TSWWSYY, CDR2 QGS. V shed 4 bases and J shed 8 bases, with 29 bases lying between them.

This clone has more than one count but fewer than ten. TCRdb pairs this DNA with a much larger clone's protein that differs at residue 16, likely a read error; the protein shown was translated from the DNA. The chain carries TRDV1 and TRDJ1; 8 nucleotides agree with TRDD2. The CDR3 consists of 18 residues. The germline V gene has CDR1 TSWWSYY and CDR2 QGS. Written as DNA, the CDR3 is TGTGCTCTTGGGGAACACCTCTTCCTACCCCCGTACACCGATAAACACATCTTT. Protein: CALGEHLFLPPYTDKHIF.

This clone turned up a few times. This is likely an artifact of a read error, given a far larger clone one base away. Other DNA sequences in the same sample also yield this CDR3. CDR3 coding DNA: TGCGCCTGTGACACCATGTCCAGAACATACACCGATAAACTCATCTTT. Amino acids: CACDTMSRTYTDKLIF. The J gene is TRDJ1, the V gene TRDV2; D remains unclear. TCRdb offers no J gene call, so here the DNA was matched to germline to obtain one. CDR1 and CDR2 (germline): GEAIGNYY, EKD. This CDR3 spans 16 amino acids.

This clone appeared many times. The chain uses TRDV1 and TRDJ1, with no clear D. Trimming removed 3 bases at V and 0 bases at J, with 32 bases between. Germline CDR1 TSWWSYY, CDR2 QGS. There are 22 residues in the CDR3. CDR3: CALGDRPTKVSLRRVYTDKLIF. The CDR3 DNA sequence: TGTGCTCTTGGGGACCGCCCGACGAAAGTTTCCCTTAGGAGGGTGTACACCGATAAACTCATCTTT.

On this clone: This likely came from a read error, as a far larger clone is one base away. Other DNA sequences of this sample code for an identical CDR3. The chain links TRDV1 to TRDJ1, with TRDD3 matching 9 bases. The J gene is not listed in TCRdb, so it was assigned here from a DNA match to germline. Germline CDR1 is TSWWSYY and CDR2 is QGS. CDR3 length: 18 amino acids. Trimming took 4 bases from V and 0 from J; bases not matched to a gene: 12. The CDR3 region has the DNA TGTGCTCTTGGGGGGAGAGGATGGGGGATAACAAACACCGATAAACTCATCTTT. Translation gives CALGGRGWGITNTDKLIF.

A note on this clone: This DNA's translation and the protein TCRdb lists, from a much larger clone, do not match at residue 9, likely due to a read error; the protein shown is translated from the DNA. The CDR3 bases are TGTGCTCTTGGGGATGAGTCACTTGCGGGGGATACGCGTAGCACCGATAAACTCATCTTT. It yields the protein CALGDESLAGDTRSTDKLIF. This chain connects TRDV1 to TRDJ1, with 10 positions matching TRDD3. No J segment appears in TCRdb, so it was assigned here by matching the sequence to germline. This CDR3 is 20 amino acids long. V shed 3 bases, J shed 1 base, and the junction held 17 bases outside the gene matches. Germline-derived CDR1 and CDR2 are TSWWSYY and QGS.

To note about this clone: This DNA's translation and the protein TCRdb lists, from a much larger clone, do not match at residue 20, likely due to a read error; the protein shown is translated from the DNA. The V gene is given as TRDV1, and no J gene call is available; TRDD3, the table's D call, was not compared with the DNA. The germline V gene encodes CDR1 TSWWSYY and CDR2 QGS. The CDR3 loop spans 22 amino acids. For the CDR3, the DNA is TGTGCTCTTGGGGTCTTCAATAATATTCTAAACTGGGGGACACCATCAGCCGATAAACCCATCTTT. It specifies CALGVFNNILNWGTPSADKPIF.

Points on this clone: TCRdb's protein, taken from a much larger clone, differs from this DNA's translation at residue 16, likely owing to a read error; the protein displayed comes from the DNA. V gene TRDV1 combines with J gene TRDJ1, with TRDD3 identical over 9 bases. TCRdb leaves out the J gene; it was filled in here by matching the DNA to germline. The V and J ends lost 4 bases and 7 bases, in that order; junction bases with no gene match: 28. The germline CDR1 and CDR2 sequences are TSWWSYY and QGS. This CDR3 region has 21 residues. Here the CDR3 reads CALGGCSYPSVILGDWLKLIF. CDR3 nucleotide sequence: TGTGCTCTTGGGGGCTGTTCCTACCCGTCCGTGATACTGGGGGACTGGCTTAAACTCATCTTT.

This clone has only a few counts. A far larger clone differs by one base, so this is likely a read error. The same CDR3 can be traced to other DNA sequences in this sample. The chain uses TRDV1 and TRDJ1; TRDD3 matches at 10 bases. CDR1 and CDR2 from the germline V gene are TSWWSYY and QGS. The CDR3 loop spans 18 amino acids. CDR3 residues: CALGELILITGGSDKLIF. The CDR3, as DNA: TGTGCTCTGGGGGAACTAATCCTAATTACTGGGGGATCCGATAAACTCATCTTT.

As regards this clone: The protein that TCRdb holds for this DNA derives from a much larger clone and differs from the translated DNA at residue 9, which likely indicates a read error; the protein shown here is translated from the DNA. V gene TRDV1 combines with J gene TRDJ1; TRDD3 matches 11 bases. V dropped 5 bases and J dropped 0; count of bases not matched to a gene: 11. CDR1 and CDR2 from the germline V gene are TSWWSYY and QGS. There are 18 residues in the CDR3. The CDR3 nucleotides read TGTGCTCTTGGGCCTGGGGGATACTTCGTTGAGTACACCGATAAACTCATCTTT. Protein: CALGPGGYFVEYTDKLIF.

About this clone: The TCRdb record carries a much larger clone's protein, which differs from this DNA's translation at residue 12; a read error is the likely cause, and the protein listed here is the DNA translation. The chain's CDR3 is CACDTLSTGGEADKLIF. CDR3 DNA sequence: TGTGCCTGTGACACTCTGAGTACTGGGGGAGAAGCCGATAAACTCATCTTT. This rearrangement joins TRDV2 to TRDJ1; 9 nucleotides line up with TRDD3. The J gene was missing in TCRdb and was found by matching the end of the DNA to germline. The V and J ends lost 1 base and 3 bases, in that order; junction bases with no gene match: 11. The CDR3 runs to 17 residues. The V gene's germline CDR1 is GEAIGNYY and CDR2 EKD.